This passage covers 25 T cell receptor beta chains from one sample sequenced in a study of blood T cells in healthy people across ages. A J-beta primer mix and a sample-barcoded 5' primer were used in a second PCR of roughly 6 to 11 cycles. TCRdb reprocessed the 5' RACE reads via MiXCR and lists one record per CDR3 protein. The sample contains 650,000 to 950,000 distinct CDR3 sequences, around 43% of which appear only once. The specimen was blood. Source of these receptors: a man in his sixties in good health.

This clonotype was seen a few times. V usage is TRBV9 and J usage is TRBJ2-1; 9 bases are a match to TRBD2. V gave up 7 bases and J gave up 6 bases; unmatched junction bases: 5. Germline loops: CDR1 SGDLS, CDR2 YYNGEE. The CDR3 sequence is 13 residues long. The CDR3 sequence is CASGASGANEQFF. The CDR3, as DNA: TGTGCCAGCGGGGCTAGCGGGGCCAATGAGCAGTTCTTC. The full variable domain, completed using reference TRBV9 and TRBJ2-1, is DSGVTQTPKHLITATGQRVTLRCSPRSGDLSVYWYQQSLDQGLQFLIQYYNGEERAKGNILERFSAQQFPDLHSELNLSSLELGDSALYFCASGASGANEQFFGPGTRLTVL.

This clonotype was seen at least ten times. V is TRBV30 and J is TRBJ2-7; 7 bases are a match to TRBD1. CDR1 is GTSNPN, CDR2 SVGIG, per germline (reference sequence). Trimming cost V 2 bases and J 2 bases; bases outside gene matches: 0. The CDR3 length is 12 residues. CDR3 bases: TGTGCCTGGAGTACAGGGGCCTACGAGCAGTACTTC. Translation gives CAWSTGAYEQYF.

The chain couples TRBV9 to TRBJ1-2; D ambiguous. V was cut by 5 bases and J by 6 bases, with 8 bases left in between. The CDR3 is made up of 11 amino acids. CDR1 is SGDLS and CDR2 is YYNGEE in the germline V gene. The CDR3 bases are TGTGCCAGCAGAAATCGGAATGGCTACACCTTC. This codes for CASRNRNGYTF.

This clonotype was recorded at least ten times. The junction departs from the called germline gene at one end, perhaps through a read error. The chain joins TRBV6-1 to TRBJ2-7; the D is unclear. Looked up from germline, CDR1 is MNHNS and CDR2 is SASEGT. CDR3 size: 12 residues. CDR3 nucleotide sequence: TGTGCCAGCAGCGAAGCCAGAGCCGAGCAGTACTTC. Its protein product is CASSEARAEQYF.

This clonotype was picked up a small number of times. This chain joins TRBV10-3 and TRBJ1-6; D is possibly TRBD1 (5 bases). Germline V lookup: CDR1 ENHRY, CDR2 SYGVKD. V was trimmed by 5 bases and J by 9 bases, leaving 17 bases between them. CDR3 length equals 15 residues. The CDR3 nucleotides read TGTGCCATCAGTCAAGGGACTGATTTGGGTTCACCCCTCCACTTT. It is translated as CAISQGTDLGSPLHF.

This clonotype has just a few counts. This chain links TRBV12-3 or TRBV12-4 with TRBJ2-3; D is ambiguous. The CDR3 consists of 15 residues. V was trimmed by 7 bases and J by 0 bases, leaving 14 bases between them. The CDR3 here is CASTPRLASTDTQYF. DNA for the CDR3: TGTGCCAGCACCCCACGCCTGGCCAGCACAGATACGCAGTATTTT.

This sequence joins TRBV5-1 and TRBJ2-7, with D tentatively TRBD1 (6 bases). Germline CDR1 SGHRS, CDR2 YFSETQ. V dropped 4 bases and J dropped 3 bases, with 14 bases sitting between them. There are 14 residues in the CDR3. This chain's CDR3 is CASSDSQGVYEQYF. The DNA for the CDR3 is TGCGCCAGCAGCGACTCACAGGGAGTCTACGAGCAGTACTTC.

The sample holds a few counts of this clonotype. J is TRBJ1-6 and V is TRBV15; TRBD1 agrees at 7 bases. CDR1 and CDR2 (germline): LNHNV, YYDKDF (reference sequence). This CDR3 has 15 residues. Unmatched junction bases numbered 5, after V lost 3 bases and J lost 6 bases. The CDR3, as DNA: TGTGCCACCAGCAGGGGGGACAGATTTAATTCACCCCTCCACTTT. It is translated as CATSRGDRFNSPLHF.

This chain uses TRBV2 with TRBJ1-5; 12 bases match TRBD1. The germline V gene encodes CDR1 SNHLY and CDR2 FYNNEI. The CDR3 sequence is 15 residues long. The J segment lost 7 bases and the V segment lost 4 bases, leaving 5 bases of the junction unmatched. The CDR3 protein is CASSAGTGGGQPQHF. CDR3 DNA: TGTGCCAGCAGTGCGGGGACAGGGGGCGGACAGCCCCAGCATTTT.

This clonotype appeared a few times. The CDR3 DNA sequence: TGTGCCAGCACTCCCGGAGGGGGACAGGGCTATGGCTACACCTTC. Protein product: CASTPGGGQGYGYTF. The V call is TRBV3-1, the J call TRBJ1-2; 9 bases align to TRBD1. Germline assignment: CDR1 LGHDT and CDR2 YNNKEL (reference sequence). The CDR3 is 15 amino acids. Trimming at V came to 7 bases and at J to 4 bases, leaving 10 bases not matched to a gene.

The chain links TRBV6-6 to TRBJ2-1; 13 bases match TRBD2. Germline assignment: CDR1 MNHNY and CDR2 SVGAGI (reference sequence). The CDR3 totals 16 residues. Trimming removed 2 bases from V and 9 bases from J; junction bases left unmatched: 7. In DNA form, the CDR3 reads TGTGCCAGCAGTTACACTAGCGGGGGGGCTGGAGGTGAGCAGTTCTTC. It specifies CASSYTSGGAGGEQFF.

This clonotype was detected only a few times. The chain employs TRBV20-1 and TRBJ2-1; 12 bases agree with TRBD2. Germline lookup yields CDR1 DFQATT and CDR2 SNEGSKA (reference sequence). The ends lost 1 base at V and 0 bases at J; junction bases unmatched: 4. The length of the CDR3 is 17 residues. Here the CDR3 DNA reads TGCAGTGCTAGAGGACTAGCGGGGGAAAGCTCCTACAATGAGCAGTTCTTC. It specifies CSARGLAGESSYNEQFF.

This chain links TRBV7-2 with TRBJ2-5; D gene unclear. CDR1 and CDR2 (germline): SGHTA, FQGNSA. The CDR3 covers 15 residues. The ends were cut back, 4 bases at V and 1 base at J, with 13 bases in the middle. CDR3 DNA: TGTGCCAGCAGCTCGATAGTGGGCGTCCAAGAGACCCAGTACTTC. This sequence encodes CASSSIVGVQETQYF.

This clonotype was observed at least ten times. This chain joins TRBV5-1 and TRBJ2-7, with D possibly being TRBD1 or TRBD2 (5 bases each). CDR1 is SGHRS and CDR2 is YFSETQ in the germline V gene. The CDR3 totals 13 residues. The V gene lost 4 bases and the J gene lost 7 bases, with 15 bases spanning the gap. CDR3 sequence: CASSGGPIEEQYF. The CDR3 DNA sequence: TGCGCCAGCAGCGGGGGACCCATTGAGGAGCAGTACTTC.

The rearrangement links TRBV27 to TRBJ2-1; D may be TRBD1 (6 bases). The closer fit of TRBJ2-7 to the DNA end suggests the J call may be wrong. Germline CDR1 reads MNHEY; CDR2 reads SMNVEV (reference sequence). This CDR3 region has 14 residues. In nucleotides, the CDR3 is TGTGCCAGCAGTTTTACAGGGATCTACAATGAGCAGTACTTC. It is translated as CASSFTGIYNEQYF.

There are many counts of this clonotype. This sequence joins TRBV11-1 and TRBJ2-7; 12 bases fit TRBD1. The CDR3 covers 15 residues. In germline, CDR1 is SGHAT, CDR2 FQDESV (reference sequence). Trimming removed 6 bases from V and 6 bases from J; junction bases left unmatched: 9. The CDR3 coding sequence is TGTGCCAGCAGTACTCCGGGACAGGGGGCTAGCGAGCAGTACTTC. It translates to CASSTPGQGASEQYF.

The rearrangement joins TRBV7-2 to TRBJ2-7; 7 bases line up with TRBD1. The CDR3 contains 14 residues. J was trimmed by 2 bases and V by 5 bases; bases with no gene match: 6. Germline CDR1 SGHTA, CDR2 FQGNSA. The CDR3 sequence is CASSLTGHPYEQYF. CDR3 DNA sequence: TGTGCCAGCAGCCTGACAGGGCACCCCTACGAGCAGTACTTC.

A remark on this clonotype: This may be a read error, as it is one base from a much larger clone. The chain combines TRBV12-3 or TRBV12-4 with TRBJ2-4; 8 nucleotides agree with TRBD2. The J call may be faulty, since TRBJ2-5 better matches the DNA end. This CDR3 comprises 15 residues. The CDR3: CASSGSGGDHETQYF. CDR3 in DNA: TGTGCCAGCAGTGGGAGCGGGGGCGACCACGAGACCCAGTACTTC.

This clonotype was counted a few times. CDR3 nucleotide sequence: TGTGCCAGCAGAGAGCGGGACTTAGCCAAAAACATTCAGTACTTC. It yields the protein CASRERDLAKNIQYF. The gene calls are TRBV2 and TRBJ2-4; 7 bases are shared with TRBD2. The J segment lost 0 bases and the V segment lost 6 bases, leaving 5 bases of the junction unmatched. In germline, CDR1 is SNHLY, CDR2 FYNNEI. The CDR3 covers 15 residues.

With regard to this clonotype: The junction does not match germline at one end; this may be a read error. The rearrangement links TRBV5-1 to TRBJ2-1, with D maybe TRBD1 (6 bases). This CDR3 comprises 15 residues. Looked up from germline, CDR1 is SGHRS and CDR2 is YFSETQ. The CDR3 sequence: CASTLWGPGDNEQFF. The CDR3 DNA sequence: TGCGCCAGCACCTTGTGGGGGCCTGGGGACAATGAGCAGTTCTTC. The variable domain in full, completed from reference TRBV5-1 and TRBJ2-1, reads KAGVTQTPRYLIKTRGQQVTLSCSPISGHRSVSWYQQTPGQGLQFLFEYFSETQRNKGNFPGRFSGRQFSNSRSEMNVSTLELGDSALYLCASTLWGPGDNEQFFGPGTRLTVL.

V and J are TRBV6-5 and TRBJ2-7, with D tentatively TRBD1 or TRBD2 (6 bases each). Germline CDR1 is MNHEY and CDR2 is SVGAGI. This CDR3 is 16 amino acids long. V lost 4 bases, J lost 3 bases, and 19 bases lay in between. The CDR3, as DNA: TGTGCCAGCAGTTCGCTCGTCTGGGGGGCCAGCTACGAGCAGTACTTC. It is translated as CASSSLVWGASYEQYF.

This CDR3 is CASGGGTFGLAGGTDTQYF. CDR3 in DNA: TGTGCCAGCGGCGGGGGTACGTTCGGACTAGCGGGGGGGACAGATACGCAGTATTTT. The genes are TRBV28 and TRBJ2-3; 15 nucleotides align to TRBD2. The germline CDR1 and CDR2 sequences are MDHEN and SYDVKM. This CDR3 contains 19 residues. With V trimmed by 8 bases and J by 3 bases, 15 bases remained unmatched.

This rearrangement joins TRBV6-6 to TRBJ2-3; D unclear. The CDR3 extends over 11 amino acids. Germline CDR1 is MNHNY and CDR2 is SVGAGI (reference sequence). Trimming removed 8 bases from V and 4 bases from J, with 7 bases in between. The CDR3 bases are TGTGCCAGCCTTCTGGCAGATACGCAGTATTTT. Translating gives CASLLADTQYF.

V is TRBV12-3 or TRBV12-4 and J is TRBJ2-5, with D perhaps TRBD1 (6 bases). The CDR3 extends over 19 amino acids. V lost 6 bases and J 11 bases, leaving 37 bases between the germline ends. CDR3 DNA sequence: TGTGCCAGCAGACGCATGACCTTGGCAGGGACAAACAATGGGAATGAGCAGTACTTC. This codes for CASRRMTLAGTNNGNEQYF.

This chain connects TRBV11-2 to TRBJ2-5; 8 nucleotides agree with TRBD1. Per the germline V gene, CDR1 is SGHAT and CDR2 is FQNNGV. This CDR3 has 16 amino acids. V lost 0 bases and J lost 5; bases outside the gene matches: 8. CDR3 region: CASSLDGQGGWETQYF. The CDR3 DNA follows: TGTGCCAGCAGCTTAGATGGACAGGGAGGTTGGGAGACCCAGTACTTC.